Described below is a single T cell receptor (beta chain) sequence and its context. These data are taken from a study of technical replicates of blood from several donors. Method: immunoSEQ multiplex PCR; TCRdb's copy keeps in-frame clones and lacks some. The table has about 100,000 clones, approximately 94% seen once. The clonotype originates from a human donor in good health. Sequencing was done on a sample of T cells isolated from PBMCs.

The CDR3 is CASSLIREGNNEQFF. The CDR3 nucleotides are TGTGCCAGCAGCTTGATTAGGGAGGGGAACAATGAGCAGTTCTTC. The V gene is TRBV7-9, the J gene TRBJ2-1; 7 bases match TRBD2. CDR1 and CDR2 (germline): SEHNR, FQNEAQ (reference sequence). The CDR3 spans 15 residues. Trimming removed 3 bases from V and 5 bases from J; junction bases left unmatched: 7.